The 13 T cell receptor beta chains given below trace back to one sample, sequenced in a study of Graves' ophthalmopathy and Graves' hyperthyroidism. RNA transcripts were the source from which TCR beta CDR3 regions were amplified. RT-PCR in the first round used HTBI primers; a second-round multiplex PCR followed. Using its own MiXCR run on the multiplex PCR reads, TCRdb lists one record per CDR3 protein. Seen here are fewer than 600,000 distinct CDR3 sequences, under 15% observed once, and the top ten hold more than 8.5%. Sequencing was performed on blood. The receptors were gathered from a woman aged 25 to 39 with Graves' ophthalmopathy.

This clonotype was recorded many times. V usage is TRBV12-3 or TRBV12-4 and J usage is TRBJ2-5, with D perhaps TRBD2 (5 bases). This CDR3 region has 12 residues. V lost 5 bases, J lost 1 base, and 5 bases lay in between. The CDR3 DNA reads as TGTGCCAGCAGTAGCGGCCAAGAGACCCAGTACTTC. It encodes CASSSGQETQYF.

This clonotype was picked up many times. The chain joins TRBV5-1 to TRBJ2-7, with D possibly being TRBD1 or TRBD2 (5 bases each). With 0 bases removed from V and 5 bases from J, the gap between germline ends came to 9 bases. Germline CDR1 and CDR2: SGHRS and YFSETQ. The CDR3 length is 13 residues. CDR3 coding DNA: TGCGCCAGCAGCTTGGGAGGGGTGAACGAGCAGTACTTC. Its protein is CASSLGGVNEQYF. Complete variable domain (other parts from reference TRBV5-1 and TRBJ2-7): KAGVTQTPRYLIKTRGQQVTLSCSPISGHRSVSWYQQTPGQGLQFLFEYFSETQRNKGNFPGRFSGRQFSNSRSEMNVSTLELGDSALYLCASSLGGVNEQYFGPGTRLTVT.

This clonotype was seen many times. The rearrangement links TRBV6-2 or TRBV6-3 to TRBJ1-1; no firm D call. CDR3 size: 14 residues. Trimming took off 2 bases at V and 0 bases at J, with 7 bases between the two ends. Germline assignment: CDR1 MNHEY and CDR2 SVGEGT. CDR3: CASSYTVMNTEAFF. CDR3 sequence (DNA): TGTGCCAGCAGTTACACAGTCATGAACACTGAAGCTTTCTTT.

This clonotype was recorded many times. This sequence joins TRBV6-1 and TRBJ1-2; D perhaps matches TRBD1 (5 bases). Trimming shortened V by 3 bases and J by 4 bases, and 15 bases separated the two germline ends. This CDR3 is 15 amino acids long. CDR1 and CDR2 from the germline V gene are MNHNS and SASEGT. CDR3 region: CASSDRRGAFYGYTF. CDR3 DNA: TGTGCCAGCAGTGACCGGCGCGGGGCTTTCTATGGCTACACCTTC.

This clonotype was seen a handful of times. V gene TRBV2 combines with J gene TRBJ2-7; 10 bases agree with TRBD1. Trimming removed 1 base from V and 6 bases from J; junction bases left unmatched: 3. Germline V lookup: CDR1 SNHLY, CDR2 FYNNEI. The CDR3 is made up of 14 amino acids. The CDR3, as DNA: TGTGCCAGCAGTGAAGGGACAGGGGGGCTCGAGCAGTACTTC. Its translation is CASSEGTGGLEQYF.

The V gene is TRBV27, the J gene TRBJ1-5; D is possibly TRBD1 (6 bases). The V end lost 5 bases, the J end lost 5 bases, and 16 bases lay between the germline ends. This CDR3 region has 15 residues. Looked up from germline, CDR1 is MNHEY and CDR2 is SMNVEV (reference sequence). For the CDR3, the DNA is TGTGCCAGCAGTCCCCTGGACAGACCCTATCAGCCCCAGCATTTT. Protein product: CASSPLDRPYQPQHF.

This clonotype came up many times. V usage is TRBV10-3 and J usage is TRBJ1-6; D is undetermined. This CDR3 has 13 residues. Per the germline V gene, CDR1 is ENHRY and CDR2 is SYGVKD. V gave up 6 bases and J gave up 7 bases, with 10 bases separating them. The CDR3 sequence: CAIRSDGNSPLHF. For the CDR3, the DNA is TGTGCCATCAGGTCCGACGGAAATTCACCCCTCCACTTT.

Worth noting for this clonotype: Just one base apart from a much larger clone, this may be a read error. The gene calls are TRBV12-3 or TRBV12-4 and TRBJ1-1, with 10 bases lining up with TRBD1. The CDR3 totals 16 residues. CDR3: CAGSPRQGAWYTEAFF. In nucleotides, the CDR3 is TGTGCCGGCAGTCCGCGACAGGGGGCATGGTACACTGAAGCTTTCTTT.

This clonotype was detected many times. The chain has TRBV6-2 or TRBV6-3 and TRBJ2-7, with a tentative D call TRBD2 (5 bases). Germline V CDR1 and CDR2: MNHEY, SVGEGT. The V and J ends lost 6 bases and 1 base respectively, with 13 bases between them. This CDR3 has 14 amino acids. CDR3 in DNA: TGTGCCAGCAGCTGGGCGGGTCATTCCTACGAGCAGTACTTC. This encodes CASSWAGHSYEQYF.

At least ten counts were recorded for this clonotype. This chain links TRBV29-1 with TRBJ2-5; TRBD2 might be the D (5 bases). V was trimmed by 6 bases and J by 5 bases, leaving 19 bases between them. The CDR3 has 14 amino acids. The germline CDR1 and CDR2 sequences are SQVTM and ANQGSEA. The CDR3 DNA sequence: TGCAGCGTCCCCATGGGTTGGGGAGCGGAGACCCAGTACTTC. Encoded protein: CSVPMGWGAETQYF.

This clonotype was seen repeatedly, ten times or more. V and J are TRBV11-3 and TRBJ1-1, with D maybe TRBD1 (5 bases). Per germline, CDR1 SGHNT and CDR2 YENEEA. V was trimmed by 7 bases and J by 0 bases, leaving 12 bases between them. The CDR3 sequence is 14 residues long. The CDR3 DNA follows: TGTGCCAGCACTTCAGGGTGGGTGAACACTGAAGCTTTCTTT. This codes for CASTSGWVNTEAFF.

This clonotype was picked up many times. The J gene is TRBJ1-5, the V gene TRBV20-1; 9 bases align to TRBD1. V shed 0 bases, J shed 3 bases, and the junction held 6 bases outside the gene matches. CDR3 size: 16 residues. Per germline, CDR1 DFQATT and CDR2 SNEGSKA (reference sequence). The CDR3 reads CSARDLWTGDNQPQHF. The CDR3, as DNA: TGCAGTGCTAGAGATCTCTGGACAGGGGACAATCAGCCCCAGCATTTT.

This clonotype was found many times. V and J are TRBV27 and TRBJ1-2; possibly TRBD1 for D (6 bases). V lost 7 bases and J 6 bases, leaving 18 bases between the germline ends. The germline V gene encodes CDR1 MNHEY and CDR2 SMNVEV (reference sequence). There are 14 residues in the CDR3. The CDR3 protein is CASTSSPGVDGYTF. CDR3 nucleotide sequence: TGTGCCAGCACCTCTTCCCCAGGGGTGGATGGCTACACCTTC.